Below, one T cell receptor beta chain is given with its context. Its matching antigen is unknown. Stated treatment: roughly 10-day PBMC culture with coronavirus spike peptide pools or control peptides (ViraFEST assay). Researchers used the Oncomine TCR Beta short-read assay to sequence DNA from cultured CD4+ T cells. TCRdb reanalysed the PCR reads using MiXCR and keeps one entry per CDR3 protein. This table has around 15,000 distinct CDR3 sequences, 65% to 80% appearing once. The germline CDR1 and CDR2 sequences are MNHEY and SMNVEV (reference sequence). CDR3 length equals 14 residues. The V end lost 6 bases, the J end lost 7 bases, and 17 bases lay between the germline ends. This record comes from a study of vaccination and CD4 T cells after COVID-19. Study-wide background: Six males and four females constituted the convalescent cohort, two of whom were Hispanic.

The chain carries TRBV27 and TRBJ2-3; D is unresolved. Sequencing was performed on CD4+ T cells from blood, cultured in vitro. This TCR was recovered from a human donor who had recovered from COVID-19. The chain's CDR3 is CASSLGRNSNTQYF. CDR3 in DNA: TGTGCCAGCAGCCTAGGACGGAACTCCAATACGCAGTATTTT.